This TCR beta chain comes out of a study of graft-versus-host responses after intestinal transplantation. Points on this clone: Its specificity is not known.

Sequenced by immunoSEQ multiplex PCR; TCRdb stores in-frame clones only, minus some. Of fewer than 95,000 clones in the sample, about 94% are singletons; the top ten hold roughly 0.18%. Study-wide points: GvH clonotypes were identified within recipient marrow, with a subset emerging first in ileum or blood. Graft-versus-host to host-versus-graft clonal ratios in allografts were high in patients with graft-donor T cell macrochimerism.

Germline-derived CDR1 and CDR2 are LNHDA and SQIVND (reference sequence). The CDR3 runs 13 residues. Trimming cost V 5 bases and J 11 bases, with 15 bases left between them. Source: unstimulated CD4+ T cells sorted from spleen or lymph node cells, taken before transplant. The origin of this receptor is a human donor who was the organ donor for an intestinal transplant. V is TRBV19 and J is TRBJ1-4, with a possible D match to TRBD1 (5 bases). CDR3 residues: CASSRDFLAKLFF. The DNA for the CDR3 is TGTGCCAGTAGTCGGGACTTTTTAGCGAAACTGTTTTTT.